This T cell receptor (beta chain) was obtained from a study of T cell changes during pregnancy in multiple sclerosis. Here immunoSEQ multiplex PCR was the method, and the copy in TCRdb shows in-frame clones only, minus some. The sample carries over 20,000 clones, around 85% recorded once. This clone was seen only once. The sequence came from a female donor with multiple sclerosis, enrolled in a pregnancy study. The sequencing here drew on CD8+ T cells from peripheral blood mononuclear cells, taken before pregnancy.

The CDR3 spells CASSPQGNTEAFF. The DNA of the CDR3 is TGTGCCAGCAGCCCACAGGGTAACACTGAAGCTTTCTTT. This sequence joins TRBV7-9 and TRBJ1-1, with D maybe TRBD1 (6 bases). Germline CDR1 and CDR2: SEHNR and FQNEAQ (reference sequence). The CDR3 runs to 13 residues. V lost 5 bases and J 2 bases, leaving 9 bases between the germline ends.